The source of this T cell receptor (beta chain) is a study of blood T cell repertoires in COVID-19. For the study at large: The samples span acute and convalescent COVID-19 from the United States, Italy and Spain.

A single count supports this clone. TCRdb keeps only in-frame clones here, not all; method: immunoSEQ multiplex PCR. In the table there are approximately 350,000 clones, roughly 90% of which are singletons. This CDR3 is built from 13 residues. CDR1 and CDR2 (germline): LNHDA, SQIVND (reference sequence). V was cut by 8 bases and J by 7 bases, with 15 bases left in between. This chain uses TRBV19 with TRBJ1-5; D is perhaps TRBD1 (6 bases). Sequencing used peripheral blood. This TCR came from a woman in her thirties with COVID-19, enrolled during active disease. The CDR3 loop is CASQNRDHQPQHF. The DNA for the CDR3 is TGTGCCAGTCAGAACAGGGACCACCAGCCCCAGCATTTT.